This T cell receptor beta chain emerged from a study of blood T cell repertoires in COVID-19. Study-level background: COVID-19 samples collected from the United States, Italy and Spain covered acute and convalescent phases.

Recruited during active infection, patients (from Seattle) were subsequently followed longitudinally. Germline V lookup: CDR1 LGHNA, CDR2 YNFKEQ. The CDR3 covers 17 residues. The junction had 8 bases not matched to a gene; V was cut back by 0 bases and J by 4 bases. Clones were sequenced by immunoSEQ multiplex PCR, and TCRdb holds only the in-frame ones, with some missing. The table has under 250,000 clones, around 84% seen once. Sequenced material: peripheral blood. This chain joins TRBV4-2 and TRBJ1-1; 10 bases fit TRBD1. This TCR came from a man between 50 and 59 years old with COVID-19, enrolled during active disease. As DNA, the CDR3 is TGTGCCAGCAGCCAAGATCCCTGGACAGGGGGAGGCACTGAAGCTTTCTTT. Amino acids: CASSQDPWTGGGTEAFF.